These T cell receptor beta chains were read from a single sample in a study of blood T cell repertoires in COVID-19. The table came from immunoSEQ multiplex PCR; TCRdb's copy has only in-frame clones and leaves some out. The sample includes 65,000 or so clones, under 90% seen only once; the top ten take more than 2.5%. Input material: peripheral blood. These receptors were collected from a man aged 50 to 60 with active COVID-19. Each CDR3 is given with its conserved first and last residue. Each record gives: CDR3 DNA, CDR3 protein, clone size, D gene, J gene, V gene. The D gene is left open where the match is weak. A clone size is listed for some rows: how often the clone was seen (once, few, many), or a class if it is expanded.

CDR3 DNA: TGTGCCAGCAGCTTAGAACGACTACTCAGCGAGCAGTACTTC
CDR3 protein: CASSLERLLSEQYF
clone size: .
D gene: .
J gene: TRBJ2-7
V gene: TRBV7-2

CDR3 DNA: TGTGCCAGCAGCTTAATTGGAGGTTTAGATACGCAGTATTTT
CDR3 protein: CASSLIGGLDTQYF
clone size: once
D gene: .
J gene: TRBJ2-3
V gene: TRBV11-2

CDR3 DNA: TGTGCCAGCAGCTCCCGTGGGAGGACGGCCTACGAGCAGTACTTC
CDR3 protein: CASSSRGRTAYEQYF
clone size: .
D gene: .
J gene: TRBJ2-7
V gene: TRBV7-2

CDR3 DNA: TGTGCCAGCAGCCCTCCGGGACTAGCGGGGGTCTACGAGCAGTACTTC
CDR3 protein: CASSPPGLAGVYEQYF
clone size: .
D gene: TRBD2
J gene: TRBJ2-7
V gene: TRBV6-2/TRBV6-3

CDR3 DNA: TGTGCCAGCAGCCCCAAAGCGCCCTACGAGCAGTACTTC
CDR3 protein: CASSPKAPYEQYF
clone size: .
D gene: .
J gene: TRBJ2-7
V gene: TRBV7-9

CDR3 DNA: TGTGCCAGCAGCTTTGACCGCGAGAGGAACTCTGGGGCCAACGTCCTGACTTTC
CDR3 protein: CASSFDRERNSGANVLTF
clone size: .
D gene: .
J gene: TRBJ2-6
V gene: TRBV5-8

CDR3 DNA: TGTGCCAGCAGCTCAACCGGGACAGGGTTAGGGGAAGCTTTCTTT
CDR3 protein: CASSSTGTGLGEAFF
clone size: .
D gene: TRBD1
J gene: TRBJ1-1
V gene: TRBV7-3

CDR3 DNA: TGTGCCAGCAGTTATGGAGCTCAAGAGACCCAGTACTTC
CDR3 protein: CASSYGAQETQYF
clone size: once
D gene: .
J gene: TRBJ2-5
V gene: TRBV6-2/TRBV6-3

CDR3 DNA: TGCGCCAGCAGTGGCATCAGGAACGTCCTGACTTTC
CDR3 protein: CASSGIRNVLTF
clone size: .
D gene: .
J gene: TRBJ2-6
V gene: TRBV4-1

CDR3 DNA: TGCAGCGCATCCGGGACTAGCTTCAATGAGCAGTTCTTC
CDR3 protein: CSASGTSFNEQFF
clone size: .
D gene: TRBD2
J gene: TRBJ2-1
V gene: TRBV29-1

CDR3 DNA: TGTGCCAGCAGTTTAATGGGGGGTGAGCAGTTCTTC
CDR3 protein: CASSLMGGEQFF
clone size: .
D gene: .
J gene: TRBJ2-1
V gene: TRBV27

CDR3 DNA: TGTGCCAGCAGCTCCCAAGCGGATAACTACAATGAGCAGTTCTTC
CDR3 protein: CASSSQADNYNEQFF
clone size: once
D gene: .
J gene: TRBJ2-1
V gene: TRBV7-9

CDR3 DNA: TGTGCCAGTAGTGCCCACAGGGGGCAGGGCTACACCTTC
CDR3 protein: CASSAHRGQGYTF
clone size: .
D gene: TRBD1
J gene: TRBJ1-2
V gene: TRBV19

CDR3 DNA: TGTGCCTGGAGTGTAACTGCAAAGTTCTTC
CDR3 protein: CAWSVTAKFF
clone size: .
D gene: .
J gene: TRBJ2-1
V gene: TRBV30

CDR3 DNA: TGTGCCAGCAGCGCTAGACAGGGAGCTGTAGATACGCAGTATTTT
CDR3 protein: CASSARQGAVDTQYF
clone size: .
D gene: TRBD1
J gene: TRBJ2-3
V gene: TRBV9

CDR3 DNA: TGCGCCAGCAGCTCAGGAGGGACTGAAGCTTTCTTT
CDR3 protein: CASSSGGTEAFF
clone size: once
D gene: .
J gene: TRBJ1-1
V gene: TRBV5-1

CDR3 DNA: TGTGCCAGCAGGAGCGGGAGGGGTTACAATGAGCAGTTCTTC
CDR3 protein: CASRSGRGYNEQFF
clone size: .
D gene: TRBD2
J gene: TRBJ2-1
V gene: TRBV6-5

CDR3 DNA: TGTGCCAGCAGCTTTCCACCGGGACTAGCGGGAGGACTTTCGGCCTACGAGCAGTACTTC
CDR3 protein: CASSFPPGLAGGLSAYEQYF
clone size: .
D gene: TRBD2
J gene: TRBJ2-7
V gene: TRBV28

CDR3 DNA: TGTGCCAGCAGTTCCGGACATCTTACCGGGGAGCTGTTTTTT
CDR3 protein: CASSSGHLTGELFF
clone size: .
D gene: .
J gene: TRBJ2-2
V gene: TRBV6-5

CDR3 DNA: TGTGCCAGTAGCCCCCCGGGACAGGGGAATCAGCCCCAGCATTTT
CDR3 protein: CASSPPGQGNQPQHF
clone size: .
D gene: TRBD1
J gene: TRBJ1-5
V gene: TRBV19

CDR3 DNA: TGCGCCAGCAGCTTCGACAGGGGAGGCGAGCAGTACTTC
CDR3 protein: CASSFDRGGEQYF
clone size: few
D gene: TRBD1
J gene: TRBJ2-7
V gene: TRBV5-1

CDR3 DNA: TGTGCCAGCAGCTTAGTTGGGACTAGCCCCAATGAGCAGTTCTTC
CDR3 protein: CASSLVGTSPNEQFF
clone size: few
D gene: TRBD2
J gene: TRBJ2-1
V gene: TRBV7-9

CDR3 DNA: TGTGCCAGCAGCCAAGATTACTCAGGGGGAAAAAGGGAAAAACTGTTTTTT
CDR3 protein: CASSQDYSGGKREKLFF
clone size: .
D gene: TRBD1
J gene: TRBJ1-4
V gene: TRBV3-1/TRBV3-2

CDR3 DNA: TGTGCCAGCAGTGGCCAGGGGATAGACAATCAGCCCCAGCATTTT
CDR3 protein: CASSGQGIDNQPQHF
clone size: .
D gene: .
J gene: TRBJ1-5
V gene: TRBV2

CDR3 DNA: TGTGCCAGCAGTTACTCGGCAGGCGACCTAGGAAACACCATATATTTT
CDR3 protein: CASSYSAGDLGNTIYF
clone size: medium-sized
D gene: .
J gene: TRBJ1-3
V gene: TRBV6-5